Below are 11 T cell receptor beta chains sequenced from a single sample in a study of T-cell reconstitution after alpha-beta-depleted transplantation in children. During its preparation, the TCRbeta library received unique molecular identifiers. TCRdb itself ran the PCR reads through MiXCR, one entry per CDR3 protein. The sample lists some 260,000 distinct CDR3 sequences, about 24% occurring once. The sample was PBMCs, mostly from graft donor cells, taken 360 days after TCRalphabeta/CD19-depleted stem cell transplant. Receptor source: a female patient aged 2 to 10 who had a stem cell transplant for congenital amegakaryocytic thrombocytopenia, so the T cells may come from the graft donor.

The chain has TRBV25-1 and TRBJ2-3; 7 nucleotides line up with TRBD1. Germline CDR1 MGHDK, CDR2 SYGVNS. The CDR3 totals 15 residues. Losses at the gene ends were 5 bases for V and 0 bases for J; bases not matched to a gene: 5. CDR3 loop: CASSSGTASTDTQYF. In DNA form, the CDR3 reads TGTGCCAGCAGTTCCGGGACAGCGAGCACAGATACGCAGTATTTT.

This clonotype was observed a few times. V is TRBV6-2 or TRBV6-3 and J is TRBJ2-1, with unresolved D. In germline, CDR1 is MNHEY, CDR2 SVGEGT. This CDR3 contains 14 residues. V was trimmed by 5 bases and J by 0 bases, leaving 8 bases between them. The CDR3 sequence: CASSPLNSYNEQFF. In DNA, the CDR3 is TGTGCCAGCAGTCCCCTTAACTCCTACAATGAGCAGTTCTTC.

The J gene is TRBJ2-1, the V gene TRBV6-2 or TRBV6-3; 8 nucleotides match TRBD1. This CDR3 has 18 residues. Germline-derived CDR1 and CDR2 are MNHEY and SVGEGT. Trimming removed 4 bases from V and 2 bases from J; junction bases left unmatched: 13. DNA for the CDR3: TGTGCCAGCAGTTTACCGATCCGGACAGGGAGGACCTACAATGAGCAGTTCTTC. Amino acid sequence: CASSLPIRTGRTYNEQFF.

This clonotype appeared a few times. The chain has TRBV4-1 and TRBJ2-7; weak D call: TRBD2 (5 bases). The germline V gene has CDR1 MGHRA and CDR2 YSYEKL. The CDR3 contains 17 residues. Trimming pared 0 bases from V and 0 bases from J, leaving 15 bases between. CDR3 protein: CASSQEPRTPNSYEQYF. The CDR3 DNA follows: TGCGCCAGCAGCCAAGAACCTCGGACTCCCAACTCCTACGAGCAGTACTTC.

The genes are TRBV4-3 and TRBJ1-2; perhaps TRBD1 as D (5 bases). V lost 4 bases and J 4 bases, leaving 16 bases between the germline ends. Germline V gives CDR1 LGHNA, CDR2 YSLEER. CDR3 length: 15 amino acids. The CDR3 DNA is TGCGCCAGCAGCCTAGGGACGAGTGAACTCTATGGCTACACCTTC. It codes for CASSLGTSELYGYTF.

The sample holds a few counts of this clonotype. The chain uses TRBV30 and TRBJ1-5, with D uncertain. CDR1 GTSNPN and CDR2 SVGIG come from the germline V gene (reference sequence). This CDR3 region has 14 residues. Trimming took 4 bases from V and 1 from J, leaving 11 bases between them. CDR3 amino acids: CAWNEAASNQPQHF. The CDR3 DNA reads TGTGCCTGGAACGAGGCGGCAAGCAATCAGCCCCAGCATTTT.

This clonotype has only a few counts. The chain has TRBV7-3 and TRBJ2-1; 13 bases fit TRBD2. The germline V gene has CDR1 SGHTA and CDR2 FQGTGA. V gave up 5 bases and J gave up 8 bases; unmatched junction bases: 6. The CDR3 totals 15 residues. The CDR3 is CASSPRLAGGHEQFF. As DNA, the CDR3 is TGTGCCAGCAGCCCTCGACTAGCGGGAGGCCATGAGCAGTTCTTC.

This clonotype was recorded a few times. The rearrangement joins TRBV7-9 to TRBJ2-3; D is possibly TRBD2 (6 bases). CDR3 length equals 15 residues. Trimming shortened V by 0 bases and J by 5 bases, and 12 bases separated the two germline ends. Germline V lookup: CDR1 SEHNR, CDR2 FQNEAQ (reference sequence). CDR3 sequence (DNA): TGTGCCAGCAGCTTAGCGAGTTTCGGGGGAGATACGCAGTATTTT. Its protein product is CASSLASFGGDTQYF.

This chain links TRBV28 with TRBJ1-5; 8 bases match TRBD1. J lost 7 bases, V lost 6 bases, and 8 bases had no gene match. Germline loops: CDR1 MDHEN, CDR2 SYDVKM. The CDR3 runs 14 residues. CDR3 sequence: CASSRGQGVQPQHF. Here the CDR3 DNA reads TGTGCCAGCAGCCGCGGACAGGGTGTCCAGCCCCAGCATTTT. Supplemented by reference TRBV28 and TRBJ1-5, the full variable domain reads DVKVTQSSRYLVKRTGEKVFLECVQDMDHENMFWYRQDPGLGLRLIYFSYDVKMKEKGDIPEGYSVSREKKERFSLILESASTNQTSMYLCASSRGQGVQPQHFGDGTRLSIL.

This clonotype was seen repeatedly, ten times or more. The V gene is TRBV20-1, the J gene TRBJ2-7; no definite D call. Germline loops: CDR1 DFQATT, CDR2 SNEGSKA (reference sequence). The V gene lost 0 bases and the J gene lost 1 base, with 7 bases spanning the gap. The CDR3 covers 13 residues. CDR3 nucleotides: TGCAGTGCTAGAGATGAACGGTCCTACGAGCAGTACTTC. Encoded protein: CSARDERSYEQYF.

The gene calls are TRBV7-2 and TRBJ2-7; 8 nucleotides line up with TRBD2. Losses at the gene ends were 4 bases for V and 2 bases for J; bases not matched to a gene: 4. Germline values: CDR1 SGHTA, CDR2 FQGNSA. The CDR3 consists of 14 residues. The CDR3 DNA reads TGTGCCAGCAGCTCGAATAGCGGGACCTACGAGCAGTACTTC. Amino acids: CASSSNSGTYEQYF. Full variable domain (remainder filled in from reference TRBV7-2 and TRBJ2-7): GAGVSQSPSNKVTEKGKDVELRCDPISGHTALYWYRQSLGQGLEFLIYFQGNSAPDKSGLPSDRFSAERTGGSVSTLTIQRTQQEDSAVYLCASSSNSGTYEQYFGPGTRLTVT.